These 3 T cell receptor beta chains came from one sample sequenced in a study of regulatory T cells in long-lasting Graves disease. Sample time point: newly diagnosed GD, antithyroid drugs for less than 3 months. The TCR library was made from RNA that had been extracted from PBMCs in TRIzol. The TCR beta library used iRepertoire HTBI primers with Arm-PCR amplification of CDR3. TCRdb re-called the multiplex PCR reads through MiXCR, storing one row per CDR3 protein. This table has around 450,000 distinct CDR3 sequences, over 14% appearing once. In addition, the sample was reused for a study of T cells in Graves' hyperthyroidism and ophthalmopathy.

The sequenced sample was peripheral blood mononuclear cells (PBMCs), obtained at new diagnosis, from a patient treated with antithyroid drugs. The receptors shown here come from a woman in her thirties or forties with Graves disease.

This chain joins TRBV25-1 and TRBJ1-1, with 7 bases matching TRBD1. The CDR3 spans 16 residues. V lost 1 base, J lost 0 bases, and 5 bases stayed unmatched. Per germline, CDR1 MGHDK and CDR2 SYGVNS. For the CDR3, the DNA is TGTGCCAGCAGTGAATTGTTTACAGGGGTGAACACTGAAGCTTTCTTT. Amino acids: CASSELFTGVNTEAFF.

The chain combines TRBV20-1 with TRBJ2-2, with D possibly matching TRBD2 (5 bases). V dropped 0 bases and J dropped 5 bases, with 10 bases sitting between them. This CDR3 comprises 14 residues. CDR1 and CDR2 from the germline V gene are DFQATT and SNEGSKA (reference sequence). In DNA, the CDR3 is TGCAGTGCTAGAGATTTCAGCGGTACCGGGGAGCTGTTTTTT. Translating gives CSARDFSGTGELFF.

This clonotype was seen at least ten times. V usage is TRBV28 and J usage is TRBJ2-3; 15 nucleotides line up with TRBD2. There are 18 residues in the CDR3. V shed 6 bases and J 3 bases; nucleotides not matched to a gene: 10. Germline CDR1 is MDHEN and CDR2 is SYDVKM. The CDR3 is CASSYSGTSGRLTDTQYF. For the CDR3, the DNA is TGTGCCAGCAGCTATTCCGGGACTAGCGGGAGGTTAACAGATACGCAGTATTTT.